Here is one T cell receptor (beta chain) with its context. The antigen remains unidentified. The data derive from a study of vaccination and CD4 T cells after COVID-19. Study context: The convalescents included six males and four females, and among them two were Hispanic while seven were Caucasian.

Cultured CD4+ T-cell DNA underwent Oncomine TCR Beta short-read sequencing. TCRdb reprocessed the PCR reads with MiXCR, giving one entry per CDR3 protein. Here the sample spans roughly 11,000 distinct CDR3 sequences, 61% being singletons. V lost 1 base, J lost 0 bases, and 13 bases lay in between. The CDR3 runs to 17 residues. Germline lookup yields CDR1 MNHEY and CDR2 SMNVEV (reference sequence). Specified treatment: roughly 11-day PBMC culture with coronavirus spike peptide pools or control peptides (ViraFEST assay). In the ViraFEST assay, peptide-pool expansion preceded TCR sequencing of expanded clonotypes.

The chain combines TRBV27 with TRBJ2-1; weak D call: TRBD2 (6 bases). The sequence derives from a human donor who had recovered from COVID-19. The sample consisted of CD4+ T cells from blood, cultured in vitro. CDR3: CASSLWLASSSYNEQFF. The DNA for the CDR3 is TGTGCCAGCAGTTTATGGCTAGCGTCAAGCTCCTACAATGAGCAGTTCTTC.